This T cell receptor (beta chain) emerged from a study of blood T cell repertoires in COVID-19. Seattle patients were enrolled while actively infected and followed longitudinally. In the authors' methods: Amplifying reference gene primers gave estimates of nucleated cell counts. The table came from immunoSEQ multiplex PCR; TCRdb's copy has only in-frame clones and leaves some out. V and J calls and clone size follow that table, whereas D and trimming were derived from the DNA. The data contain some 60,000 clones, around four fifths of them singletons. This clone showed up just a few times. Sequenced sample: peripheral blood. The receptor was isolated from a man aged 25-45 years with COVID-19, enrolled during active disease.

DNA of the CDR3: TGTGCCAGCACAAAGTTCCCCCGGGACAGGGGAGGTAAAAGCACTGAAGCTTTCTTT. As protein: CASTKFPRDRGGKSTEAFF. The rearrangement joins TRBV28 to TRBJ1-1; the match to TRBD1 covers 10 bases. Germline V lookup: CDR1 MDHEN, CDR2 SYDVKM. V gave up 7 bases and J gave up 4 bases; unmatched junction bases: 21. The CDR3 has 19 residues.